This TCR beta chain was identified in a study of T cells in Graves' hyperthyroidism and ophthalmopathy. Broader study findings: From stable hyperthyroidism, ophthalmopathy was set apart by a 13 V-J model. Peripheral blood also featured most of the thyroid clonotypes expanded above 0.001.

Amplified regions were TCR beta CDR3 sequences from RNA transcripts. The HTBI set primed first-round TCR CDR3 RT-PCR. TCRdb passed the multiplex PCR reads through MiXCR, listing each CDR3 protein once. The data contain about 180,000 distinct CDR3 sequences, approximately 9% of them singletons. This clonotype was picked up many times. Its target is not known. Aged 18 to 65, the patients had hyperthyroidism that was newly diagnosed and had lasted under 2 months. The germline CDR1 and CDR2 sequences are SGHNT and YENEEA. CDR3 size: 14 residues. V was pared by 2 bases and J by 5 bases, with 5 bases of the junction left unmatched.

The V and J genes are TRBV11-3 and TRBJ2-5, with TRBD1 matching 7 bases. Sequencing was performed on blood. This receptor was taken from a woman under 30 with Graves' hyperthyroidism that later progressed to Graves' ophthalmopathy. In DNA form, the CDR3 reads TGTGCCAGCAGCTTATCCAGGGGGAGCGAGACCCAGTACTTC. Translating gives CASSLSRGSETQYF. Using reference TRBV11-3 and TRBJ2-5 for the parts outside the CDR3, the full variable domain is EAGVVQSPRYKIIEKKQPVAFWCNPISGHNTLYWYLQNLGQGPELLIRYENEEAVDDSQLPKDRFSAERLKGVDSTLKIQPAELGDSAVYLCASSLSRGSETQYFGPGTRLLVL.